The 14 T cell receptor beta chains given below trace back to one sample, sequenced in a study of shared clonotypes between healthy human individuals (dated by TCRdb to about 2020). For the CD8 naive samples, CD45RO-negative cells were positively selected for CCR7, yielding a CD45RA+CCR7+ population from which TemRA cells were excluded. Library preparation employed the immunoSEQ multiplex PCR assay. Imported from immuneACCESS, the table was reduced by TCRdb to in-frame sequences with V and J called. These copies leave out some clones; in studies compared against another copy, an unresolved V gene accounts for under half, and the cause of the remainder is not known. Present in this sample are about 2,100,000 clones, about 92% of which were seen just once. The ten biggest clones cover more than 1.5% of the sample. Sequences were obtained from naive CD8+ T cells from PBMCs. The cell subset or site label corresponds to: CD45RA+CCR7+. These receptors were taken from a man between 18 and 35 years old in good health. Some clones in this sample may be carry-over from other donors' samples.

The genes are TRBV27 and TRBJ2-1; 9 bases agree with TRBD1. The length of the CDR3 is 12 residues. CDR1 and CDR2 (germline): MNHEY, SMNVEV (reference sequence). With 5 bases clipped from V and 14 bases from J, the junction kept 7 bases outside the gene matches. For the CDR3, the DNA is TGTGCCAGCAGTCTTTACAGGGGGCGTGAGTTCTTC. This translates into CASSLYRGREFF.

The chain couples TRBV15 to TRBJ1-1, with D unclear. V was cut by 0 bases and J by 1 base, with 9 bases left in between. CDR3 length: 15 amino acids. The germline V gene has CDR1 LNHNV and CDR2 YYDKDF (reference sequence). CDR3: CATSREGNANTEAFF. In DNA form, the CDR3 reads TGTGCCACCAGCAGAGAAGGGAATGCGAACACTGAAGCTTTCTTT.

This sequence joins TRBV6-6 and TRBJ1-4, with D possibly matching TRBD1 (5 bases). The germline gives CDR1 MNHNY, CDR2 SVGAGI (reference sequence). Trimming shortened V by 2 bases and J by 0 bases, and 7 bases separated the two germline ends. CDR3 length: 15 residues. Here the CDR3 DNA reads TGTGCCAGCAGTTACGGGGGGACAACTAATGAAAAACTGTTTTTT. Its protein is CASSYGGTTNEKLFF.

The V call is TRBV5-5, the J call TRBJ2-1, with 10 bases fitting TRBD1. Germline V gene data show CDR1 as SGHKS and CDR2 as YYEKEE (reference sequence). This CDR3 is 14 amino acids long. Trimming cost V 0 bases and J 6 bases; bases outside gene matches: 0. CDR3 DNA: TGTGCCAGCAGCTTGGGACAGGGGGCCAATGAGCAGTTCTTC. Its protein is CASSLGQGANEQFF.

V gene TRBV11-3 combines with J gene TRBJ2-3, with a tentative D call TRBD2 (5 bases). Per the germline V gene, CDR1 is SGHNT and CDR2 is YENEEA. Trimming took 4 bases from V and 5 from J, leaving 22 bases between them. The CDR3 is 17 residues long. In DNA, the CDR3 is TGTGCCAGCAGCTCAGAGGAGGAGGTAATTTGCGAAGATACGCAGTATTTT. It translates to CASSSEEEVICEDTQYF. The full variable domain, rest sourced from reference TRBV11-3 and TRBJ2-3, is EAGVVQSPRYKIIEKKQPVAFWCNPISGHNTLYWYLQNLGQGPELLIRYENEEAVDDSQLPKDRFSAERLKGVDSTLKIQPAELGDSAVYLCASSSEEEVICEDTQYFGPGTRLTVL.

This chain connects TRBV28 to TRBJ2-7; D not certain. Germline-derived CDR1 and CDR2 are MDHEN and SYDVKM. The CDR3 contains 11 residues. V was clipped by 5 bases and J by 10 bases, with 12 bases between them. Written as DNA, the CDR3 is TGTGCCAGCAGTGGCCTCTTCAATCAGTACTTC. This gives the protein CASSGLFNQYF. The full variable domain, in which reference TRBV28 and TRBJ2-7 provide the parts outside the CDR3, is DVKVTQSSRYLVKRTGEKVFLECVQDMDHENMFWYRQDPGLGLRLIYFSYDVKMKEKGDIPEGYSVSREKKERFSLILESASTNQTSMYLCASSGLFNQYFGPGTRLTVT.

This chain links TRBV6-1 with TRBJ2-1; D possibly corresponds to TRBD1 (6 bases). V was pared by 2 bases and J by 7 bases, with 12 bases between. The germline V gene encodes CDR1 MNHNS and CDR2 SASEGT. The CDR3 contains 14 residues. CDR3 sequence: CASSESQGWNEQFF. In DNA form, the CDR3 reads TGTGCCAGCAGTGAAAGTCAGGGGTGGAATGAGCAGTTCTTC.

CDR3: CASSGREGPRADTQYF. In nucleotides, the CDR3 is TGTGCCAGCAGTGGGCGGGAGGGCCCGAGGGCAGATACGCAGTATTTT. The chain recombines TRBV28 with TRBJ2-3; TRBD2 matches at 9 bases. The CDR3 covers 16 residues. Germline values: CDR1 MDHEN, CDR2 SYDVKM. V lost 5 bases to trimming and J lost 4 bases; unmatched junction nucleotides: 10.

This chain links TRBV7-9 with TRBJ1-4, with TRBD1 matching 9 bases. The CDR3 has 12 amino acids. J gave up 8 bases and V 8 bases, and 3 bases lay outside the gene matches. Germline assignment: CDR1 SEHNR and CDR2 FQNEAQ (reference sequence). CDR3: CASRTGDEKLFF. The CDR3 DNA reads TGTGCCAGCCGGACAGGGGACGAAAAACTGTTTTTT.

This chain uses TRBV28 with TRBJ1-3, with TRBD1 matching over 10 bases. The CDR3 extends over 16 amino acids. From germline, CDR1 is MDHEN and CDR2 SYDVKM. J was trimmed by 3 bases and V by 5 bases; bases with no gene match: 7. This CDR3 is CASSPDRGIVGNTIYF. The CDR3 bases are TGTGCCAGCAGTCCGGACAGGGGGATAGTTGGAAACACCATATATTTT.

The V and J genes are TRBV29-1 and TRBJ1-1, with D perhaps TRBD1 (6 bases). In germline, CDR1 is SQVTM, CDR2 ANQGSEA. Trimming pared 3 bases from V and 3 bases from J, leaving 17 bases between. The CDR3 is 15 residues long. The CDR3 coding sequence is TGCAGCGTTGAGGGAGGGGGAGAGGACGACACTGAAGCTTTCTTT. This gives the protein CSVEGGGEDDTEAFF. The full variable domain, in which reference TRBV29-1 and TRBJ1-1 provide the parts outside the CDR3, is SAVISQKPSRDICQRGTSLTIQCQVDSQVTMMFWYRQQPGQSLTLIATANQGSEATYESGFVIDKFPISRPNLTFSTLTVSNMSPEDSSIYLCSVEGGGEDDTEAFFGQGTRLTVV.

This chain connects TRBV28 to TRBJ1-2; D is perhaps TRBD1 (6 bases). CDR1 MDHEN and CDR2 SYDVKM come from the germline V gene. Between the trimmed V and J ends, which lost 11 bases and 0 bases, there was a span of 19 bases. The CDR3 is 15 residues long. CDR3 bases: TGTGCCGGGCGGGACAACCAAGATCCTAACTATGGCTACACCTTC. It specifies CAGRDNQDPNYGYTF.

The CDR3 DNA is TGTGCCAGCGCCAATAAACCCCCCGGGGAGCCCCAGCATTTT. Its protein product is CASANKPPGEPQHF. The chain combines TRBV28 with TRBJ1-5; the D is unclear. Looked up from germline, CDR1 is MDHEN and CDR2 is SYDVKM. CDR3 length equals 14 residues. Trimming cost V 8 bases and J 8 bases, with 19 bases left between them.

The chain couples TRBV7-9 to TRBJ2-3; weak D call: TRBD2 (5 bases). Germline V gene data show CDR1 as SEHNR and CDR2 as FQNEAQ (reference sequence). The V end lost 1 base, the J end lost 7 bases, and 12 bases lay between the germline ends. The CDR3 length is 14 residues. CDR3 coding DNA: TGTGCCAGCAGCTTAGAACGGACTTCCCATACGCAGTATTTT. It specifies CASSLERTSHTQYF.